These 28 T cell receptor beta chains were all obtained from the same sample, sequenced in a study of CD8 T cells in Susac syndrome. The RNA input was roughly 0.45 to 1 ug, and it was reverse transcribed with random hexamers. TCRdb reprocessed the immunoSEQ multiplex PCR reads with MiXCR, giving one entry per CDR3 protein. The repertoire consists of approximately 210,000 distinct CDR3 sequences, with 85% to 95% occurring once and the leading ten covering roughly 0.14%. Sequencing was performed on CD4+ T cells from PBMCs. The source is a human donor with Susac syndrome.

This sequence joins TRBV20-1 and TRBJ2-3, with 15 bases lining up with TRBD2. This CDR3 contains 18 residues. Germline V CDR1 and CDR2: DFQATT, SNEGSKA (reference sequence). The V segment lost 6 bases and the J segment 2 bases; nucleotides outside the gene matches: 12. The CDR3, as DNA: TGCAGTGCCGTCCCGGGACTAGCGGGGGGTTCCTCCACAGATACGCAGTATTTT. Encoded protein: CSAVPGLAGGSSTDTQYF.

The gene calls are TRBV7-2 and TRBJ1-6; D remains ambiguous. Germline-derived CDR1 and CDR2 are SGHTA and FQGNSA. The V end lost 1 base, the J end lost 0 bases, and 1 base lay between the germline ends. The CDR3 loop spans 14 amino acids. CDR3 sequence reads: CASSLGSYNSPLHF. For the CDR3, the DNA is TGTGCCAGCAGCTTAGGCTCCTATAATTCACCCCTCCACTTT. The full variable domain, its missing parts supplied by reference TRBV7-2 and TRBJ1-6, is GAGVSQSPSNKVTEKGKDVELRCDPISGHTALYWYRQSLGQGLEFLIYFQGNSAPDKSGLPSDRFSAERTGGSVSTLTIQRTQQEDSAVYLCASSLGSYNSPLHFGNGTRLTVT.

The genes are TRBV28 and TRBJ2-5, with D perhaps TRBD1 or TRBD2 (7 bases each). The CDR3 runs to 16 residues. Trimming pared 7 bases from V and 1 base from J, leaving 19 bases between. Looked up from germline, CDR1 is MDHEN and CDR2 is SYDVKM. The CDR3 DNA is TGTGCCAGCACCACAGAGGGAGGGGGCCCCCAAGAGACCCAGTACTTC. Translating gives CASTTEGGGPQETQYF.

The sample holds one count of this clonotype. V is TRBV5-1 and J is TRBJ2-7; D could derive from TRBD1 or TRBD2 (5 bases each). V was shortened by 2 bases and J by 3 bases, with 12 bases between the two germline ends. This CDR3 is built from 14 residues. Germline V gene data show CDR1 as SGHRS and CDR2 as YFSETQ. For the CDR3, the DNA is TGCGCCAGCAGCTTCGGGACGTTTGACTACGAGCAGTACTTC. It translates to CASSFGTFDYEQYF.

The rearrangement uses TRBV5-1 and TRBJ2-5; maybe TRBD1 (6 bases). The ends were cut back, 4 bases at V and 1 base at J, with 14 bases in the middle. Germline V gene data show CDR1 as SGHRS and CDR2 as YFSETQ. The CDR3 is 15 residues long. CDR3 DNA: TGCGCCAGCAGCGCCCAAACAGGGCTCCAAGAGACCCAGTACTTC. Protein: CASSAQTGLQETQYF.

This chain uses TRBV20-1 with TRBJ2-7; 7 bases fit TRBD2. This CDR3 region has 14 residues. The germline V gene encodes CDR1 DFQATT and CDR2 SNEGSKA (reference sequence). Trimming cost V 6 bases and J 3 bases; bases outside gene matches: 11. The CDR3 DNA reads TGCAGTGCCGAAGCGGGGCAGGGCCACTACGAGCAGTACTTC. It is translated as CSAEAGQGHYEQYF.

The chain uses TRBV5-1 and TRBJ1-6, with 7 bases matching TRBD1. Germline V CDR1 and CDR2: SGHRS, YFSETQ. V gave up 0 bases and J gave up 8 bases; unmatched junction bases: 8. The CDR3 sequence is 16 residues long. The CDR3 nucleotides read TGCGCCAGCAGCTTGGTTAAGGGGGCAACCGATTCACCCCTCCACTTT. This translates into CASSLVKGATDSPLHF.

This chain joins TRBV29-1 and TRBJ1-1, with D possibly being TRBD1 (5 bases). V lost 4 bases and J 4 bases, leaving 13 bases between the germline ends. Looked up from germline, CDR1 is SQVTM and CDR2 is ANQGSEA. This CDR3 has 13 amino acids. Written as DNA, the CDR3 is TGCAGCGTTGCTACAGGCCTTAGCACTGAAGCTTTCTTT. It is translated as CSVATGLSTEAFF.

The genes are TRBV7-8 and TRBJ1-1; perhaps TRBD1 as D (5 bases). V lost 6 bases and J 4 bases, leaving 12 bases between the germline ends. The germline CDR1 and CDR2 sequences are SGHVS and FQNEAQ. This CDR3 has 13 amino acids. The CDR3 is CASSQGWGTEAFF. In nucleotides, the CDR3 is TGTGCCAGCAGTCAGGGTTGGGGCACTGAAGCTTTCTTT.

The chain recombines TRBV2 with TRBJ2-1; tentatively, D is TRBD2 (5 bases). The V gene lost 3 bases and the J gene lost 7 bases, with 13 bases spanning the gap. CDR3 length equals 14 residues. Germline CDR1 reads SNHLY; CDR2 reads FYNNEI. The CDR3 DNA follows: TGTGCCAGCAGTGAGGCCCTCTCGGGGAATGAGCAGTTCTTC. This gives the protein CASSEALSGNEQFF.

The chain recombines TRBV19 with TRBJ1-5; D not resolved. The CDR3 is 14 amino acids. Germline-derived CDR1 and CDR2 are LNHDA and SQIVND (reference sequence). The V end lost 6 bases, the J end lost 4 bases, and 13 bases lay between the germline ends. The CDR3 is CASSPYHTNQPQHF. CDR3 nucleotides: TGTGCCAGTAGCCCTTATCACACAAATCAGCCCCAGCATTTT.

V gene TRBV11-2 combines with J gene TRBJ1-6, with 8 bases that match TRBD1. The CDR3 length is 15 residues. V was clipped by 1 base and J by 6 bases; unmatched bases: 2. The germline CDR1 and CDR2 sequences are SGHAT and FQNNGV. The CDR3 here is CASSLGGQGNSPLHF. The CDR3 DNA is TGTGCCAGCAGCTTAGGAGGACAGGGTAATTCACCCCTCCACTTT.

The chain employs TRBV19 and TRBJ1-2; D gene unclear. The CDR3 runs 12 residues. V lost 7 bases, J lost 8 bases, and 14 bases lay in between. Germline CDR1 and CDR2: LNHDA and SQIVND (reference sequence). CDR3 region: CASTKTYDGYTF. In DNA form, the CDR3 reads TGTGCCAGTACCAAAACTTACGACGGCTACACCTTC.

The rearrangement joins TRBV9 to TRBJ1-2; D is perhaps TRBD1 (6 bases). Looked up from germline, CDR1 is SGDLS and CDR2 is YYNGEE. The ends were cut back, 0 bases at V and 7 bases at J, with 10 bases in the middle. The CDR3 has 13 amino acids. The CDR3 loop is CASSVEGVGGYTF. CDR3 coding DNA: TGTGCCAGCAGCGTAGAGGGGGTTGGTGGCTACACCTTC.

The rearrangement links TRBV30 to TRBJ2-5; D perhaps matches TRBD1 (5 bases). Trimming shortened V by 2 bases and J by 4 bases, and 23 bases separated the two germline ends. The germline CDR1 and CDR2 sequences are GTSNPN and SVGIG (reference sequence). This CDR3 is 17 amino acids long. CDR3 nucleotides: TGTGCCTGGAGTAGGGCCCAGGGCACTCCCTGGGGAGAGACCCAGTACTTC. Protein: CAWSRAQGTPWGETQYF.

The chain recombines TRBV6-5 with TRBJ2-5; 11 bases are shared with TRBD1. Per the germline V gene, CDR1 is MNHEY and CDR2 is SVGAGI. This CDR3 is built from 14 residues. After removal of 6 bases from V and 4 bases from J, the junction contained 4 bases not matched to a gene. CDR3 DNA: TGTGCCAGCAGACCGGACAGGGGGCGAGAGACCCAGTACTTC. Translated, it gives CASRPDRGRETQYF.

V is TRBV27 and J is TRBJ2-3; 9 nucleotides align to TRBD2. The CDR3 totals 15 residues. Germline trimming cut 8 bases from V and 6 bases from J; bases unmatched to any gene: 12. Germline V CDR1 and CDR2: MNHEY, SMNVEV (reference sequence). CDR3 DNA: TGTGCCAGCCGTCCCCGGCGGGGGGGCTGGGATACGCAGTATTTT. This gives the protein CASRPRRGGWDTQYF.

This clonotype occurred a few times. The V call is TRBV12-3 or TRBV12-4, the J call TRBJ2-3; a possible D gene is TRBD2 (6 bases). The CDR3 consists of 14 residues. Trimming removed 3 bases from V and 0 bases from J, with 7 bases in between. In DNA form, the CDR3 reads TGTGCCAGCAGTTTCGGAGGGAGCACAGATACGCAGTATTTT. Amino acids: CASSFGGSTDTQYF.

The J gene is TRBJ1-2, the V gene TRBV5-1; D is unresolved. The CDR3 covers 13 residues. Deletions cut 4 bases from V and 6 bases from J, with 13 bases between. Germline CDR1 reads SGHRS; CDR2 reads YFSETQ. CDR3 DNA sequence: TGCGCCAGCAGCCTAACACTCGGCCATGGCTACACCTTC. This encodes CASSLTLGHGYTF. The variable domain in full, completed from reference TRBV5-1 and TRBJ1-2, reads KAGVTQTPRYLIKTRGQQVTLSCSPISGHRSVSWYQQTPGQGLQFLFEYFSETQRNKGNFPGRFSGRQFSNSRSEMNVSTLELGDSALYLCASSLTLGHGYTFGSGTRLTVV.

The chain joins TRBV7-9 to TRBJ1-4, with D perhaps matching TRBD1 (5 bases). Trimming stripped 2 bases from V and 6 bases from J, with 13 bases between. This CDR3 spans 15 amino acids. Germline-derived CDR1 and CDR2 are SEHNR and FQNEAQ (reference sequence). CDR3 nucleotides: TGTGCCAGCAGCTTACTGGGGGATGTGGATGAAAAACTGTTTTTT. The encoded protein is CASSLLGDVDEKLFF.

The chain combines TRBV30 with TRBJ1-1, with D hard to call. Germline assignment: CDR1 GTSNPN and CDR2 SVGIG (reference sequence). Trimming took off 2 bases at V and 1 base at J, with 8 bases between the two ends. CDR3 length equals 13 residues. The CDR3 region is CAWSRDTNTEAFF. For the CDR3, the DNA is TGTGCCTGGAGTCGAGACACGAACACTGAAGCTTTCTTT.

The V gene is TRBV6-2 or TRBV6-3, the J gene TRBJ1-1; a possible D gene is TRBD1 (6 bases). There are 14 residues in the CDR3. V lost 3 bases to trimming and J lost 5 bases, with 13 bases between them. Germline CDR1 reads MNHEY; CDR2 reads SVGEGT. CDR3 region: CASSYSAGATEAFF. CDR3 DNA: TGTGCCAGCAGTTATTCCGCAGGGGCAACTGAAGCTTTCTTT.

This chain connects TRBV7-2 to TRBJ1-3; unclear D gene. Deletions cut 2 bases from V and 6 bases from J, with 11 bases between. Per the germline V gene, CDR1 is SGHTA and CDR2 is FQGNSA. The CDR3 is made up of 14 amino acids. The CDR3 protein is CASSLRRAENTIYF. In DNA, the CDR3 is TGTGCCAGCAGCTTAAGGAGGGCTGAAAACACCATATATTTT. Full variable domain (missing parts from reference TRBV7-2 and TRBJ1-3): GAGVSQSPSNKVTEKGKDVELRCDPISGHTALYWYRQSLGQGLEFLIYFQGNSAPDKSGLPSDRFSAERTGGSVSTLTIQRTQQEDSAVYLCASSLRRAENTIYFGEGSWLTVV.

Written as DNA, the CDR3 is TGTGCCAGCAGGAGACTAGCGGCGACAAGCTCCTACAATGAGCAGTTCTTC. It is translated as CASRRLAATSSYNEQFF. The V call is TRBV2, the J call TRBJ2-1, with 9 bases that match TRBD2. Germline CDR1 and CDR2: SNHLY and FYNNEI. This CDR3 region has 17 residues. V shed 6 bases, J shed 0 bases, and the junction held 9 bases outside the gene matches.

A single count supports this clonotype. The genes are TRBV12-3 or TRBV12-4 and TRBJ1-5; perhaps TRBD1 as D (5 bases). There are 15 residues in the CDR3. V lost 1 base to trimming and J lost 1 base, with 8 bases between them. The CDR3 region is CASSLEGLSNQPQHF. The CDR3 nucleotides read TGTGCCAGCAGTTTAGAGGGGTTAAGCAATCAGCCCCAGCATTTT.

This clonotype was observed a few times. The CDR3 DNA sequence: TGTGCCAGCAGCTTAGACGGCGGCCTGGGTGGCTACACCTTC. It encodes CASSLDGGLGGYTF. The genes are TRBV7-3 and TRBJ1-2; D is unclear. The CDR3 has 14 amino acids. V gave up 2 bases and J gave up 7 bases, with 14 bases separating them. The V gene's germline CDR1 is SGHTA and CDR2 FQGTGA.

The chain combines TRBV5-6 with TRBJ2-7; TRBD1 matches 9 bases. The V and J ends lost 3 bases and 5 bases, in that order; junction bases with no gene match: 9. From germline, CDR1 is SGHDT and CDR2 YYEEEE. This CDR3 has 15 residues. The CDR3 reads CASSSGPGTGNEQYF. The CDR3 DNA is TGTGCCAGCAGCTCGGGTCCCGGGACAGGGAACGAGCAGTACTTC.

The chain joins TRBV29-1 to TRBJ2-1, with D perhaps TRBD1 or TRBD2 (5 bases each). The V and J ends lost 1 base and 10 bases respectively, with 20 bases between them. Germline-derived CDR1 and CDR2 are SQVTM and ANQGSEA. The CDR3 sequence is 15 residues long. DNA for the CDR3: TGCAGCGTTGAAGGCCCCGGGACCTGGGCGGCGGAGCAGTTCTTC. Encoded protein: CSVEGPGTWAAEQFF.